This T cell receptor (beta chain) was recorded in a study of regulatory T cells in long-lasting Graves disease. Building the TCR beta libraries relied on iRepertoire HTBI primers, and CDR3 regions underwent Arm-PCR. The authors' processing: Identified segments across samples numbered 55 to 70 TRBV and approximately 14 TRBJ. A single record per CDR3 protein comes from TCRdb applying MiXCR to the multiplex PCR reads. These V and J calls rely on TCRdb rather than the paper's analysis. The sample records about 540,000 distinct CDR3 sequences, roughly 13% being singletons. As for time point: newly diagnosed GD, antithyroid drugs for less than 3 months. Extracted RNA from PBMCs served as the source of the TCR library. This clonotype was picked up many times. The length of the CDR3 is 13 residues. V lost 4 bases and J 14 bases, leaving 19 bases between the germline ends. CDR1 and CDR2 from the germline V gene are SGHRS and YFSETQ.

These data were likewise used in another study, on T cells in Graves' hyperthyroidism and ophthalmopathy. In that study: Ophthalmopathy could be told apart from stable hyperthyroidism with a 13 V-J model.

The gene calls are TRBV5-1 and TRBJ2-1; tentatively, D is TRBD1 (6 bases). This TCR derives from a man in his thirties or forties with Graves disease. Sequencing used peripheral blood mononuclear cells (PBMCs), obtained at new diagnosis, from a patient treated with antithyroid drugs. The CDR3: CASSLSPAGVKFF. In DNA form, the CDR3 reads TGCGCCAGCAGCCTGAGCCCGGCAGGGGTAAAGTTCTTC.